What follows are 29 T cell receptor beta chains derived from one specimen sequenced in a study of cytotoxic CD8 clonotypes in ibrutinib-treated CLL. Sequencing used immunoSEQ multiplex PCR; TCRdb keeps in-frame clones, though not all of them. In the table there are 130,000 or so clones, 75% to 85% of which are singletons. Here the sequenced sample was PBMCs, taken after 12 months of ibrutinib treatment. Receptors were obtained from a human donor with chronic lymphocytic leukemia.

This clone was counted a few times. The V gene is TRBV5-4, the J gene TRBJ2-7, with 8 bases identical to TRBD1. The CDR3 length is 15 residues. Germline loops: CDR1 SGHNT, CDR2 YYREEE (reference sequence). Trimming at V came to 1 base and at J to 5 bases, leaving 8 bases not matched to a gene. The DNA for the CDR3 is TGTGCCAGCAGCTTGATTAGTCAGGGGGCCAACGAGCAGTACTTC. Protein: CASSLISQGANEQYF.

This chain connects TRBV27 to TRBJ2-7, with TRBD2 as a possible D gene (5 bases). V was cut by 8 bases and J by 4 bases, with 18 bases left in between. Germline lookup yields CDR1 MNHEY and CDR2 SMNVEV (reference sequence). This CDR3 has 14 residues. CDR3 nucleotides: TGTGCCAGCCGCCTCGCTGGCCCGGGGTACGAGCAGTACTTC. Protein: CASRLAGPGYEQYF.

In nucleotides, the CDR3 is TGTGCCAGCAGCGACCTGGGACTTCTGTTAGAGACCCAGTACTTC. Protein sequence: CASSDLGLLLETQYF. The chain joins TRBV7-6 to TRBJ2-5, with D possibly being TRBD2 (6 bases). The CDR3 length is 15 residues. Germline V gene lookup returns CDR1 SGHVS and CDR2 FNYEAQ. V dropped 5 bases and J dropped 4 bases, with 17 bases sitting between them.

The gene calls are TRBV7-9 and TRBJ2-7; 7 bases agree with TRBD2. The junction had 14 bases not matched to a gene; V was cut back by 5 bases and J by 7 bases. The CDR3 is 15 residues long. CDR1 is SEHNR, CDR2 FQNEAQ, per germline (reference sequence). The chain's CDR3 is CASSSTWEGSGEQYF. The CDR3 nucleotides are TGTGCCAGCAGCAGCACTTGGGAGGGTTCGGGTGAGCAGTACTTC.

The chain couples TRBV7-2 to TRBJ1-1, with D hard to call. CDR1 is SGHTA and CDR2 is FQGNSA in the germline V gene. The CDR3 extends over 14 amino acids. V shed 6 bases and J shed 0 bases, with 11 bases lying between them. The CDR3 coding sequence is TGTGCCAGCAGACCATCTCGACTGAACACTGAAGCTTTCTTT. This sequence encodes CASRPSRLNTEAFF.

This chain uses TRBV5-1 with TRBJ2-5; 9 bases map to TRBD1. The length of the CDR3 is 14 residues. The germline V gene has CDR1 SGHRS and CDR2 YFSETQ. The V gene end was trimmed by 0 bases and the J gene end by 4 bases; junction bases not matched to a gene: 1. CDR3 nucleotides: TGCGCCAGCAGCTTGGAGGGACAGGGAGAGACCCAGTACTTC. Its translation: CASSLEGQGETQYF.

The genes are TRBV14 and TRBJ1-1; D ambiguous. The V gene's germline CDR1 is SGHDN and CDR2 FVKESK. This CDR3 comprises 15 residues. Trimming pared 1 base from V and 1 base from J, leaving 10 bases between. The CDR3 spells CASSQVRGRNTEAFF. CDR3 bases: TGTGCCAGCAGCCAAGTGCGCGGGAGGAACACTGAAGCTTTCTTT.

The chain employs TRBV6-5 and TRBJ2-7; 8 bases agree with TRBD1. Germline assignment: CDR1 MNHEY and CDR2 SVGAGI. V lost 3 bases to trimming and J lost 2 bases; unmatched junction nucleotides: 6. The CDR3 is 15 amino acids. CDR3 nucleotide sequence: TGTGCCAGCAGTTATATTGGGACAGGTCCCTACGAGCAGTACTTC. Protein: CASSYIGTGPYEQYF.

J is TRBJ1-1 and V is TRBV28, with 7 bases that match TRBD1. CDR1 is MDHEN, CDR2 SYDVKM, per germline. CDR3 size: 16 residues. Losses at the gene ends were 5 bases for V and 4 bases for J; bases not matched to a gene: 13. The CDR3 loop is CASSPLDRSSFTEAFF. DNA of the CDR3: TGTGCCAGCAGTCCATTGGACAGGTCGTCGTTCACTGAAGCTTTCTTT.

The chain carries TRBV5-1 and TRBJ1-2; 10 bases agree with TRBD1. Germline values: CDR1 SGHRS, CDR2 YFSETQ. The CDR3 runs 15 residues. Unmatched junction bases numbered 6, after V lost 4 bases and J lost 3 bases. CDR3 nucleotide sequence: TGCGCCAGCAGCGTTGACAGGGGGCTTGACTATGGCTACACCTTC. It specifies CASSVDRGLDYGYTF.

This sequence joins TRBV4-3 and TRBJ2-3; 10 nucleotides match TRBD2. Germline V gene sequence: CDR1 LGHNA, CDR2 YSLEER. V lost 0 bases and J lost 5; bases outside the gene matches: 8. The CDR3 runs to 17 residues. CDR3 DNA: TGCGCCAGCAGCCAAGATGAGGCTAGCGGGAGAGAAGATACGCAGTATTTT. Encoded protein: CASSQDEASGREDTQYF.

Concerning this clone: The sample carries other DNA sequences with the same CDR3. The chain employs TRBV11-2 and TRBJ2-2; D call uncertain. Per the germline V gene, CDR1 is SGHAT and CDR2 is FQNNGV. The CDR3 has 12 residues. V lost 1 base, J lost 5 bases, and 2 bases lay in between. The CDR3 protein is CASSLGTGELFF. CDR3 bases: TGTGCCAGCAGCTTAGGTACCGGGGAGCTGTTTTTT.

The J gene is TRBJ2-2, the V gene TRBV7-2; the D is unclear. The germline V gene has CDR1 SGHTA and CDR2 FQGNSA. The CDR3 is made up of 13 amino acids. V was shortened by 5 bases and J by 2 bases, with 6 bases between the two germline ends. The CDR3 loop reads CASSQINTGELFF. CDR3 nucleotide sequence: TGTGCCAGCAGCCAGATTAACACCGGGGAGCTGTTTTTT.

This chain links TRBV7-9 with TRBJ2-2, with D perhaps TRBD2 (5 bases). Trimming took off 5 bases at V and 6 bases at J, with 10 bases between the two ends. Looked up from germline, CDR1 is SEHNR and CDR2 is FQNEAQ (reference sequence). The CDR3 contains 13 residues. The CDR3 sequence is CASSMRVPGELFF. DNA for the CDR3: TGTGCCAGCAGCATGAGGGTACCCGGGGAGCTGTTTTTT.

The genes are TRBV2 and TRBJ2-5; TRBD1 agrees at 9 bases. V lost 7 bases to trimming and J lost 3 bases; unmatched junction nucleotides: 6. The germline V gene encodes CDR1 SNHLY and CDR2 FYNNEI. The CDR3 spans 14 residues. CDR3: CASTKTGGEETQYF. For the CDR3, the DNA is TGTGCCAGCACAAAAACAGGGGGCGAAGAGACCCAGTACTTC.

The chain uses TRBV12-5 and TRBJ2-5; TRBD2 aligns across 8 bases. The V gene's germline CDR1 is LGHNT and CDR2 FRNRAP. The trim removed 6 bases at V and 5 bases at J, leaving 8 bases unmatched. The CDR3 length is 14 residues. This CDR3 reads CASGFQTSAETQYF. Written as DNA, the CDR3 is TGTGCTAGTGGCTTCCAGACTAGCGCGGAGACCCAGTACTTC.

In its sample, this clone was seen a few times. This chain connects TRBV19 to TRBJ1-5, with no clear D. The CDR3 contains 13 residues. V was trimmed by 3 bases and J by 4 bases, leaving 7 bases between them. The germline CDR1 and CDR2 sequences are LNHDA and SQIVND (reference sequence). CDR3 bases: TGTGCCAGTAGTATCGAAGAAAATCAGCCCCAGCATTTT. As protein: CASSIEENQPQHF.

The rearrangement uses TRBV6-5 and TRBJ2-7; TRBD2 aligns across 11 bases. The CDR3 consists of 16 residues. The germline V gene encodes CDR1 MNHEY and CDR2 SVGAGI. Trimming took 0 bases from V and 2 from J; bases not matched to a gene: 3. Here the CDR3 DNA reads TGTGCCAGCAGTTACTCGAGACTAGCGGGGCCCTACGAGCAGTACTTC. It translates to CASSYSRLAGPYEQYF.

The chain carries TRBV27 and TRBJ2-2, with TRBD2 identical over 8 bases. With V trimmed by 1 base and J by 3 bases, 4 bases remained unmatched. This CDR3 is 16 amino acids long. CDR1 and CDR2 from the germline V gene are MNHEY and SMNVEV (reference sequence). The CDR3 protein is CASSLFTSGYTGELFF. DNA of the CDR3: TGTGCCAGCAGTTTATTTACTAGCGGTTACACCGGGGAGCTGTTTTTT.

The chain employs TRBV4-1 and TRBJ2-7, with D possibly TRBD2 on 6 matching bases. Germline CDR1 MGHRA, CDR2 YSYEKL. CDR3 size: 14 residues. Trimming took 3 bases from V and 2 from J, leaving 11 bases between them. The CDR3 loop reads CASSQRDGPYEQYF. The DNA of the CDR3 is TGCGCCAGCAGCCAGCGGGACGGACCCTACGAGCAGTACTTC.

A few counts support this clone. CDR3 DNA sequence: TGTGCCAGCAGCTTAAACCTAGCGTGGGATGAGCAGTTCTTC. Protein: CASSLNLAWDEQFF. The V gene is TRBV11-2, the J gene TRBJ2-1; a possible D gene is TRBD2 (6 bases). Germline-derived CDR1 and CDR2 are SGHAT and FQNNGV. Deletions cut 2 bases from V and 8 bases from J, with 13 bases between. There are 14 residues in the CDR3.

This chain uses TRBV27 with TRBJ2-2, with TRBD2 matching over 7 bases. Germline V CDR1 and CDR2: MNHEY, SMNVEV (reference sequence). The CDR3 is made up of 15 amino acids. V was clipped by 5 bases and J by 4 bases; unmatched bases: 7. CDR3: CASSPLSGVTGELFF. Here the CDR3 DNA reads TGTGCCAGCAGTCCTCTAAGCGGGGTCACCGGGGAGCTGTTTTTT.

The chain employs TRBV30 and TRBJ1-1; TRBD1 aligns across 7 bases. Germline trimming cut 3 bases from V and 8 bases from J; bases unmatched to any gene: 15. Germline assignment: CDR1 GTSNPN and CDR2 SVGIG (reference sequence). The CDR3 length is 15 residues. CDR3 in amino acids: CAWRLHNRGVSEAFF. Written as DNA, the CDR3 is TGTGCCTGGAGGCTACATAACAGGGGAGTCTCGGAAGCTTTCTTT.

This clone occurred once. The chain carries TRBV28 and TRBJ2-1; D is uncertain. Germline V gene data show CDR1 as MDHEN and CDR2 as SYDVKM. V lost 4 bases to trimming and J lost 1 base, with 5 bases between them. The CDR3 covers 13 residues. CDR3 coding DNA: TGTGCCAGCAGTTCCAGGTCCTACAATGAGCAGTTCTTC. Its protein is CASSSRSYNEQFF.

This clone was recorded a few times. V is TRBV10-3 and J is TRBJ2-7; 7 positions match TRBD1. This CDR3 contains 13 residues. The V gene's germline CDR1 is ENHRY and CDR2 SYGVKD. V was pared by 5 bases and J by 1 base, with 2 bases of the junction left unmatched. Written as DNA, the CDR3 is TGTGCCATCAGTTCGGGACAGTCCTACGAGCAGTACTTC. Amino acids: CAISSGQSYEQYF.

J is TRBJ2-7 and V is TRBV7-9, with a tentative D call TRBD2 (6 bases). Germline V gene lookup returns CDR1 SEHNR and CDR2 FQNEAQ (reference sequence). This CDR3 contains 19 residues. V shed 2 bases and J shed 2 bases, with 25 bases lying between them. The CDR3 coding sequence is TGTGCCAGCAGCTTATTCGACGGGAGAAGTAGTCAGCCGCCCTACGAGCAGTACTTC. Protein sequence: CASSLFDGRSSQPPYEQYF.

The gene calls are TRBV4-3 and TRBJ1-6, with D hard to call. Germline CDR1 is LGHNA and CDR2 is YSLEER. CDR3 length equals 14 residues. The V and J ends lost 4 bases and 5 bases respectively, with 9 bases between them. CDR3 region: CASSPRAHNSPLHF. The CDR3 nucleotides read TGCGCCAGCAGCCCCCGGGCCCATAATTCACCCCTCCACTTT.

V usage is TRBV5-5 and J usage is TRBJ1-2; D not certain. Germline V gives CDR1 SGHKS, CDR2 YYEKEE (reference sequence). This CDR3 region has 14 residues. V gave up 4 bases and J gave up 0 bases, with 10 bases separating them. The CDR3 is CASSRQSANYGYTF. CDR3 coding DNA: TGTGCCAGCAGCCGGCAGAGTGCTAACTATGGCTACACCTTC. The full variable domain, with the rest looked up from reference TRBV5-5 and TRBJ1-2, is DAGVTQSPTHLIKTRGQQVTLRCSPISGHKSVSWYQQVLGQGPQFIFQYYEKEERGRGNFPDRFSARQFPNYSSELNVNALLLGDSALYLCASSRQSANYGYTFGSGTRLTVV.

The chain combines TRBV29-1 with TRBJ2-2; D remains ambiguous. CDR3 length: 13 residues. Germline CDR1 is SQVTM and CDR2 is ANQGSEA. Between the trimmed V and J ends, which lost 3 bases and 1 base, there was a span of 6 bases. The CDR3 sequence: CSVDFQNTGELFF. The CDR3 DNA reads TGCAGCGTTGACTTCCAGAACACCGGGGAGCTGTTTTTT.